Sequencing of this T cell receptor (beta chain) was carried out in a study of robustness of blood B and T cell sequencing (dated by TCRdb to the late 2010s). With respect to the entire study: The study aimed to determine how much peripheral blood is needed to reliably characterize an individual's TCRbeta and IgG repertoires. In each of the ten independently drawn blood samples, TCRbeta and IgG repertoires were quantified. As technical replicates, two replicate TCRbeta cDNA libraries were made from one shared RNA pool taken from a single 10 ml draw.

Of note for this clonotype: The antigen it recognizes is unknown. One base away there is no much larger clone; base qualities are not given.

The library was generated by PCR. Sequencing was performed on an Illumina MiSeq. cDNA was made using SMARTScribe reverse transcriptase and a 5' template-switch oligo that added a universal priming site. Each cDNA molecule was tagged by a 12-nucleotide random unique molecular identifier (UMI) carried on the template-switch oligo. Chain-specific reverse primers targeted TCRbeta transcripts during reverse transcription. Uracil DNA glycosylase treatment removed residual template-switch adapters, and cDNA was purified with a Qiagen MinElute kit. For the first PCR, 23 cycles were run with KAPA HiFi HotStart ReadyMix and step-out primers, split across four 50 ul reactions. Products of the first-round PCR were gel-purified before additional amplification. Illumina Nextera adapters were attached in a second PCR of around 8 cycles, and the libraries were then purified and pooled. A 50-nucleotide 5' read captured the UMI barcode for each TCRbeta molecule. The source study handled its data this way. The MIGEC toolkit was used to group reads by UMI into consensus reads. PEAR was used to merge forward and reverse consensus reads into final reads. A custom decontamination script removed identical UMI-sequence pairs shared across libraries, treating them as cross-sample contamination. MIGMAP, a wrapper around IgBLAST, was used for V(D)J assignment and CDR3 extraction. A TCR clonotype was defined as sharing the same V gene, J gene and CDR3 amino acid sequence, and CDR1 and CDR2 were not sequenced. TCRdb reprocessed the public reads (quality trimming at Q25 with fastp, clone calling with MiXCR) and kept in-frame beta chains. Each entry merges the rows of one CDR3 protein and shows their most common DNA and genes. TCRdb's processing, not the authors' own work, is the source of the V and J calls. The sample table records a few thousand distinct CDR3 sequences; around half of these occur just once. Jointly, the top ten make up under 30% of the sample.

TCRbeta repertoires were quantified from mRNA rather than genomic DNA, which captures expressed receptors. Without any cell sorting, leukocytes from the buffy coat were collected into Trizol, and RNA was extracted using the Direct-zol RNA MiniPrep Plus kit. EDTA blood tubes were spun right away at 4 degrees C to separate plasma, buffy coat and red blood cells. The investigation overall reported the following: Combining 3 or 4 tubes (roughly 30-45 ml blood) brought coverage of the top 10,000 TCRbeta clonotypes close to saturation. The 1,000 most abundant TCRbeta clonotypes from the pooled draws were detected in every single 10 ml sample. Evidence of cross-contamination, likely resulting from batch processing, was observed in one pair of TCRbeta libraries, and the UMI-sequence pairs shared between the two libraries were removed. The TCRbeta rarefaction curves did not fully level off, which suggests either under-sequencing or many low-abundance clonotypes. Of the top 10,000 TCRbeta clonotypes in one technical replicate library, nearly 95% were also found in the other technical replicate library. Immediate fractionation was required for EDTA tubes, so the use of EDTA tubes in multi-site collections was limited. No improvement in the overlap of rare TCRbeta clonotypes was observed when tubes were pooled, implying that much larger blood volumes would be needed for rare TCRbeta clonotypes to be captured.

The CDR3 runs 12 amino acids, cysteine and phenylalanine included. Left in the record is the CDR3 DNA by itself, 36 bases read in frame from the first base. CDR1 and CDR2 are read off the germline V gene (reference sequence) as DFQATT and SNEGSKA. V lost 2 bases and J lost 2 bases; the stretch between them is 6 bases long. This sequence uses TRBV20-1 and TRBJ1-1, and perhaps TRBD1 as D gene, on 5 matching bases. The sample consisted of peripheral blood. This receptor was obtained from a human donor in good health. The CDR3 in this case is CSARQGNTEAFF. The sequenced DNA: TGCAGTGCTAGACAGGGCAACACTGAAGCTTTCTTT.